Below are 2 T cell receptor beta chains sequenced from a single sample in a study of shared clonotypes between healthy human individuals (dated by TCRdb to about 2020). The library relied on the immunoSEQ multiplex PCR assay. This is the immuneACCESS table as TCRdb keeps it, with only in-frame sequences that have V and J called. A part of the clones is gone; compared with another copy, unresolved V genes explain less than half, and the rest is unexplained. The sample yields over a million clones; around 74% were counted once. The ten top clones hold 1.2% to 1.5% of the sample. The sequencing input was memory CD4+ T cells sorted from blood. The cell subset or site label on this specimen signifies: CD45RA-negative fraction. These receptors were obtained from a man between 18 and 35 years old in good health.

This clone showed up just a few times. The rearrangement uses TRBV19 and TRBJ1-2; D uncertain. Germline CDR1 is LNHDA and CDR2 is SQIVND (reference sequence). V lost 9 bases to trimming and J lost 0 bases, with 5 bases between them. CDR3 size: 11 residues. DNA for the CDR3: TGTGCCAGCTCGACTAACTATGGCTACACCTTC. This sequence encodes CASSTNYGYTF.

The gene calls are TRBV5-1 and TRBJ1-2; 7 positions agree with TRBD1. V shed 0 bases, J shed 4 bases, and the junction held 3 bases outside the gene matches. CDR3 length: 14 amino acids. Germline-derived CDR1 and CDR2 are SGHRS and YFSETQ. The CDR3 reads CASSLEGTVYGYTF. The CDR3 region has the DNA TGCGCCAGCAGCTTGGAGGGGACAGTCTATGGCTACACCTTC.